These 2 T cell receptor beta chains came from one sample sequenced in a study of cytomegalovirus exposure and HLA in healthy donors. Primers included in the PCR were 60 Vbeta and 13 Jbeta primers. Using immunoSEQ multiplex PCR, the repertoire was profiled, and TCRdb retains in-frame clones only, with some absent. The data show 150,000 to 200,000 clones, 80% to 90% seen once. The sample consisted of PBMCs. The receptors come from a man between 45 and 60 years old in good health and CMV-seropositive.

This clone was recorded once. CDR3 sequence (DNA): TGTGCCAGCGAGCGGACAGTCTCTGGAAACACCATATATTTT. The encoded protein is CASERTVSGNTIYF. The chain couples TRBV5-5 to TRBJ1-3; weak D call: TRBD1 (6 bases). CDR1 and CDR2 (germline): SGHKS, YYEKEE (reference sequence). This CDR3 is built from 14 residues. V lost 7 bases, J lost 0 bases, and 11 bases lay in between. The whole variable domain, remainder taken from reference TRBV5-5 and TRBJ1-3, is DAGVTQSPTHLIKTRGQQVTLRCSPISGHKSVSWYQQVLGQGPQFIFQYYEKEERGRGNFPDRFSARQFPNYSSELNVNALLLGDSALYLCASERTVSGNTIYFGEGSWLTVV.

The chain has TRBV28 and TRBJ2-7; possibly TRBD1 for D (5 bases). Trimming pared 4 bases from V and 3 bases from J, leaving 7 bases between. The CDR3 has 12 residues. Looked up from germline, CDR1 is MDHEN and CDR2 is SYDVKM. The CDR3 DNA reads TGTGCCAGCAGTTCCAGGGACTACGAGCAGTACTTC. Amino acids: CASSSRDYEQYF.